Presented here are 3 T cell receptor beta chains from one specimen sequenced in a study of molecular identifiers for immune sequencing clone quantification. TCRdb reanalysed the PCR reads using MiXCR and keeps one entry per CDR3 protein. The repertoire holds roughly 300,000 distinct CDR3 sequences, about 23% seen once, with 0.7% to 0.95% in the top ten. Material for sequencing was naive CD8+ T cells from blood, with Jurkat cell RNA spiked in. This sample's subset: FACS-sorted CD8+CD4-CCR7+CD45RA+ naive T cells. Source of these receptors: a human donor in good health. Some libraries in this study had Jurkat cell RNA spiked in.

With respect to this clonotype: A read error may be the cause here, since a much bigger clone is one base away. The V call is TRBV29-1, the J call TRBJ1-6; the D gene is possibly TRBD1 (6 bases). The V gene's germline CDR1 is SQVTM and CDR2 ANQGSEA. The CDR3 covers 14 residues. This CDR3 is CSVEWGALDSPLYF. The CDR3 region has the DNA TGCAGCGTTGAATGGGGGGCTCTTGATTCACCCCTCTACTTT.

The sample holds many counts of this clonotype. This chain connects TRBV6-2 or TRBV6-3 to TRBJ2-5; D gene ambiguous. The CDR3 is made up of 13 amino acids. V was pared by 0 bases and J by 4 bases, with 6 bases between. Germline V gene lookup returns CDR1 MNHEY and CDR2 SVGEGT. CDR3 loop: CASSYSPVETQYF. CDR3 DNA: TGTGCCAGCAGTTACTCGCCGGTAGAGACCCAGTACTTC.

This clonotype was picked up many times. The gene calls are TRBV20-1 and TRBJ2-4; D is ambiguous. CDR3 length: 12 amino acids. CDR1 and CDR2 (germline): DFQATT, SNEGSKA (reference sequence). Trimming removed 4 bases at V and 5 bases at J, with 9 bases between. Here the CDR3 DNA reads TGCAGTGCTAAGACACCAGAAAACATTCAGTACTTC. Amino acids: CSAKTPENIQYF.